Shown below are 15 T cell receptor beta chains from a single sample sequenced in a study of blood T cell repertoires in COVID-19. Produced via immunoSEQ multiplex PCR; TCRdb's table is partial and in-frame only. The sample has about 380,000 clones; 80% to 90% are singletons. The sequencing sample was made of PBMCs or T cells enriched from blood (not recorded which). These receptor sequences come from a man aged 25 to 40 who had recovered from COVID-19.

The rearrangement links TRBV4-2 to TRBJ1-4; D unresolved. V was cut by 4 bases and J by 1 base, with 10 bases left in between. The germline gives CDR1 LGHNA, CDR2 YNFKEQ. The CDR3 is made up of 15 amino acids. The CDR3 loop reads CASSPYQITNEKLFF. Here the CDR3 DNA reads TGTGCCAGCAGCCCCTATCAAATAACTAATGAAAAACTGTTTTTT.

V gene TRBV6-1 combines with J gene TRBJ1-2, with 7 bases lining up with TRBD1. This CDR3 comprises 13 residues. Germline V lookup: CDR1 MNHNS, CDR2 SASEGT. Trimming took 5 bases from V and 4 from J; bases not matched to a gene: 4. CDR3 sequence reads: CASSRDRAYGYTF. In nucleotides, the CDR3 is TGTGCCAGCAGTCGTGACAGGGCCTATGGCTACACCTTC.

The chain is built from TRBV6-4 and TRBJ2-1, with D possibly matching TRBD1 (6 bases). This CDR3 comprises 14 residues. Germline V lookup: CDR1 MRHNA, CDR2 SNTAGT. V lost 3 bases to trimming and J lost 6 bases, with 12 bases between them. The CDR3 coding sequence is TGTGCCAGCAGTGATCCCCCAGGGGTCAATGAGCAGTTCTTC. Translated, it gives CASSDPPGVNEQFF.

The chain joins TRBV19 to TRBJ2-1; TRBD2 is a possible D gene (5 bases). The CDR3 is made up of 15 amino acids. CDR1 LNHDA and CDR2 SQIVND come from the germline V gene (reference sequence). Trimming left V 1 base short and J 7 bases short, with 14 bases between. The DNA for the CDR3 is TGTGCCAGTAGTATAGCCAAGCTCCGGGGAAATGAGCAGTTCTTC. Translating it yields CASSIAKLRGNEQFF.

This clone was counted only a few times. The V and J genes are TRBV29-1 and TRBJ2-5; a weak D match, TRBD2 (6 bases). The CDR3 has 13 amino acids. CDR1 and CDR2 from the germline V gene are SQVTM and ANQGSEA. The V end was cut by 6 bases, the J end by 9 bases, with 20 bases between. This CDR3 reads CSVGDSGIGSQYF. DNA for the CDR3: TGCAGCGTCGGGGACTCCGGTATTGGGTCCCAGTACTTC.

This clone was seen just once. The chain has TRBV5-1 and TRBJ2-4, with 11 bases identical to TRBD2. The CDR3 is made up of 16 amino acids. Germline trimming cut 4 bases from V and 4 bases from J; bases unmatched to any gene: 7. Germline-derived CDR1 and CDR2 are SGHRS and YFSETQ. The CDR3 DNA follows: TGCGCCAGCAGCAGTACTAGCGGGGGTACAAAAAACATTCAGTACTTC. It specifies CASSSTSGGTKNIQYF.

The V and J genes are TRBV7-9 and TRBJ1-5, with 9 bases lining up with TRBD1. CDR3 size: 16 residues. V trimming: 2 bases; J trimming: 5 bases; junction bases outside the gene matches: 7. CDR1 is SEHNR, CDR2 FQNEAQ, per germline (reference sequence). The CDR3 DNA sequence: TGTGCCAGCAGCTTAAGAGGAGGACAGGGGCATCAGCCCCAGCATTTT. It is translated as CASSLRGGQGHQPQHF.

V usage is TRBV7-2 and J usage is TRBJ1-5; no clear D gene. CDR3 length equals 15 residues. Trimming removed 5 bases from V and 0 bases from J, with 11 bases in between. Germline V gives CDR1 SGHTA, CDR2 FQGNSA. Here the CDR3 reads CASSEGPYSNQPQHF. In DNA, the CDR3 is TGTGCCAGCAGCGAGGGCCCTTATAGCAATCAGCCCCAGCATTTT.

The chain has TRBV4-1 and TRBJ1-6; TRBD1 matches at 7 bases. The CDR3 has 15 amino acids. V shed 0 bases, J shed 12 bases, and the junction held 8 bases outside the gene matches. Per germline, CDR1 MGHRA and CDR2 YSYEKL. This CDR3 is CASSQDAGTVRPLHF. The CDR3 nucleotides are TGCGCCAGCAGCCAAGATGCCGGGACAGTTAGACCCCTCCACTTT.

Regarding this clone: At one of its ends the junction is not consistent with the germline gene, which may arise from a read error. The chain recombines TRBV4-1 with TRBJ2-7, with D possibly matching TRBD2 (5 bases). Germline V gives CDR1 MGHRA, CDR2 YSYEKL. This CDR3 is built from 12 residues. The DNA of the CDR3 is TGCGCCAGCAGCCAAGGGGCTAGCTTCAAAACCTTC. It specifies CASSQGASFKTF.

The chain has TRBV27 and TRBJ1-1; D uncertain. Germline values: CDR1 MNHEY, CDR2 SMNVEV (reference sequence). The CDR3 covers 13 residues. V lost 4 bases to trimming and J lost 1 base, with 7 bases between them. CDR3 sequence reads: CASSWAQNTEAFF. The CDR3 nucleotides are TGTGCCAGCAGTTGGGCACAGAACACTGAAGCTTTCTTT.

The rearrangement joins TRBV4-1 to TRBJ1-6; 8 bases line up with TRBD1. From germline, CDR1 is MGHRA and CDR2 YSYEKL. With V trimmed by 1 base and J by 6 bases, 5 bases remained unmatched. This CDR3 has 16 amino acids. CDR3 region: CASSQGGTGVNSPLHF. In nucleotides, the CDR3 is TGCGCCAGCAGCCAAGGGGGGACAGGTGTTAATTCACCCCTCCACTTT.

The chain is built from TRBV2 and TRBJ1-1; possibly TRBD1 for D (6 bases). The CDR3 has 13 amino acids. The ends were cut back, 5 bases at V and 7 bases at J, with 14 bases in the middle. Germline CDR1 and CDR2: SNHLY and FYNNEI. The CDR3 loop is CASSPFRDIEAFF. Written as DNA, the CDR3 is TGTGCCAGCAGTCCCTTCCGGGACATTGAAGCTTTCTTT.

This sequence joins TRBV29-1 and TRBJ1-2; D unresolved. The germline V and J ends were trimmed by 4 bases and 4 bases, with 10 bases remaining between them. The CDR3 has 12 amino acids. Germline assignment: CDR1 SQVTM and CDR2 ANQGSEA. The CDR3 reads CSVGTDSYGYTF. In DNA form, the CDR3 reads TGCAGCGTTGGGACGGACTCCTATGGCTACACCTTC. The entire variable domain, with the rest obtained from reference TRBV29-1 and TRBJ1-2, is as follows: SAVISQKPSRDICQRGTSLTIQCQVDSQVTMMFWYRQQPGQSLTLIATANQGSEATYESGFVIDKFPISRPNLTFSTLTVSNMSPEDSSIYLCSVGTDSYGYTFGSGTRLTVV.

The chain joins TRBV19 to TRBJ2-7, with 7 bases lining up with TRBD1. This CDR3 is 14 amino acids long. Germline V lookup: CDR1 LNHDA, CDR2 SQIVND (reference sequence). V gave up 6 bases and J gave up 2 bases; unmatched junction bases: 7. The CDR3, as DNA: TGTGCCAGTAGCGTCGACAGGGTTACCTACGAGCAGTACTTC. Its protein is CASSVDRVTYEQYF.